The rows below give T cell receptor beta chains drawn from one sample of a study of T cell repertoires in cytomegalovirus infection. TCRdb fed the reads into MiXCR, producing one record per CDR3 protein. This table has about 150,000 distinct CDR3 sequences, over 15% appearing once. The material sequenced was CD8+ T cells from PBMCs. The receptors here all came from a human donor in good health (CMV status not recorded). Some clones in this sample may be carry-over from other donors' samples. Both conserved end residues are part of each CDR3. Fields, in order: clone size, D gene, J gene, V gene, CDR3 DNA, CDR3 protein. A D gene is named only where the DNA matches it firmly. The size field is filled for only some rows; it gives once, few, many or a size class.

>few|TRBD2|TRBJ2-7|TRBV28
TGTGCCAGCAGTTCTCGGACTAGCGGGGGTACCTACGAGCAGTACTTC
CASSSRTSGGTYEQYF
>.|.|TRBJ1-4|TRBV11-2
TGTGCCAGCACAAGAACGGGGTCGAGTAATGAAAAACTGCTTTTT
CASTRTGSSNEKLLF
>few|TRBD1|TRBJ1-1|TRBV6-2/TRBV6-3
TGTGCCAGCGGACAGGGTAACACTGAAGCTTTCTTT
CASGQGNTEAFF
>.|.|TRBJ2-3|TRBV7-9
TGTGCCAGCAGCTTAGCGAGGGCTAGCGGCACAGATACGCAGTATTTT
CASSLARASGTDTQYF
>.|.|TRBJ1-1|TRBV7-6
TGTGCCAGCAGCCTCCACCCGGATGGGGGGCGGGAAGCTTTCTTT
CASSLHPDGGREAFF
>.|TRBD2|TRBJ2-5|TRBV3-1
TGTGCCAGCAGCCTCCCACTAGCGTTTGAGGAGACCCAGTACTTC
CASSLPLAFEETQYF
>.|TRBD1|TRBJ1-2|TRBV15
TGTGCCACCAGCAGTCGGGACAGGAGTTATGGCTACACCTTC
CATSSRDRSYGYTF
>.|TRBD1|TRBJ1-2|TRBV6-2/TRBV6-3
TGTGCCAGCAGTTACTCCCGGACAGGTATCACCTTC
CASSYSRTGITF
>few|TRBD2|TRBJ2-5|TRBV4-3
TGCGCCAGCAGCCTATCCGATTCGGGGGGAACCCAGTACTTC
CASSLSDSGGTQYF
>few|.|TRBJ1-5|TRBV6-6
TGTGCCAGCAGTTTCAAGGAGCCCCAGCATTTT
CASSFKEPQHF
>.|.|TRBJ2-1|TRBV7-9
TGTGCCAGCAGCTTAGTACGGGACTCCCTTCAGCGGCAGTTCTTC
CASSLVRDSLQRQFF
>few|.|TRBJ1-1|TRBV12-3/TRBV12-4
TGTGCCAGCACGGGAATGGTCGCTGAAGCTTTCTTT
CASTGMVAEAFF
>few|TRBD2|TRBJ2-1|TRBV7-9
TGTGCCAGCAGGTCCCCTCGACTAGCGGGATGGAATGAGCAGTTCTTC
CASRSPRLAGWNEQFF
>.|.|TRBJ2-1|TRBV6-1
TGTGCCAGCAGTGAAAGGGGCGGCAGGGCGTATGAGCAGTTCTTC
CASSERGGRAYEQFF
>few|.|TRBJ2-5|TRBV6-5
TGTGCCAGCAGTTATACCCCTTTGGCAGAAGCACAAGAGACCCAGTACTTC
CASSYTPLAEAQETQYF
>.|.|TRBJ1-5|TRBV6-2/TRBV6-3
TGTGCCAGCAGTTCCGCGGGCCCGGAATATAGCAATCAGCCCCAGCATTTT
CASSSAGPEYSNQPQHF
>few|.|TRBJ2-1|TRBV6-1
TGTGCCAGCAGTGAAAGGTTGGCGGCAACGGAGTACAATGAGCAGTTCTTC
CASSERLAATEYNEQFF
>few|.|TRBJ2-7|TRBV6-2/TRBV6-3
TGTGCCAGCAGTTACGGGGACGAGCAGTACTTC
CASSYGDEQYF
>few|.|TRBJ1-5|TRBV6-2/TRBV6-3
TGTGCCAGCAGTTACTCAAGATGGGGGGGGGCGAATCAGCCCCAGCATTTT
CASSYSRWGGANQPQHF
>.|.|TRBJ1-1|TRBV6-8
TGTGCCAGCAGTTACTCGAGGGTCACTGAAGCTTTCTTT
CASSYSRVTEAFF
>.|TRBD1|TRBJ2-5|TRBV7-9
TGTGCCAGCAGCTGGGACAGGGATTACCAAGAGACCCAGTACTTC
CASSWDRDYQETQYF
>.|.|TRBJ2-7|TRBV6-2/TRBV6-3
TGTGCCAGCAGAGACAGGTTATACGAGCAGTACTTC
CASRDRLYEQYF
>many|.|TRBJ2-2|TRBV7-2
TGTGCCAGCAGCACCGCGGCAGGGACTCAATACACCGGGGAGCTGTTTTTT
CASSTAAGTQYTGELFF
>.|.|TRBJ2-2|TRBV12-3/TRBV12-4
TGTGCAGGGACGTCTGCACGGGCCGGGGAGCTGTTTTTT
CAGTSARAGELFF
>.|TRBD1|TRBJ1-2|TRBV20-1
TGCAGTGCGGGTGACAGGGTGGATGGCTACACCTTC
CSAGDRVDGYTF
>few|.|TRBJ2-1|TRBV12-3/TRBV12-4
TGTGCCAGCACCCCCCTCCTCGGTGAGCAGTTCTTC
CASTPLLGEQFF
>.|.|TRBJ1-1|TRBV27
TGTGCCAGCAGTTTATTTCCGGGCACTGAAGCTTTCTTT
CASSLFPGTEAFF